In this sample, the clone carrying this TCR beta chain turned up many times. Its antigen is still unknown. Germline V gene sequence: CDR1 SNHLY, CDR2 FYNNEI. This CDR3 contains 14 residues. Between the trimmed V and J ends, which lost 4 bases and 5 bases, there was a span of 14 bases. This sample is drawn from a study of T cell repertoires in cytomegalovirus infection. Study details: The authors relied on CMV epitopes, both recently identified HLA-C-restricted and well-studied HLA-B-restricted. A matching HLA type, together with CMV infection, was signaled by public TCR beta signatures.

General study results and limits: Identification of carriers of CMV plus the relevant HLA was achieved through cumulative public TCR beta family frequency. CMV-specific HLA-C-restricted TCR beta clonotypes dominated the ex vivo response.

MiXCR, applied by TCRdb to the reads, yields one record per CDR3 protein. There are 800,000 to 950,000 distinct CDR3 sequences in the sample; approximately 32% occur only once, and around an eighth lies in the top ten. Sequenced material: cultured CD8+ T cells from PBMCs, taken from culture after CMV antigen stimulation. The TCR sequence derives from a human donor in good health (CMV status not recorded). Some clones in this sample may be carry-over from other donors' samples. The chain recombines TRBV2 with TRBJ1-1; weak D call: TRBD1 (5 bases). CDR3 in amino acids: CASSVNGAETEAFF. CDR3 nucleotide sequence: TGTGCCAGCAGTGTTAATGGGGCGGAAACTGAAGCTTTCTTT.